Below are 17 T cell receptor beta chains sequenced from a single sample in a study of OX40 agonist ivuxolimab in advanced cancers. Using immunoSEQ multiplex PCR, the repertoire was profiled, and TCRdb retains in-frame clones only, with some absent. The profile shows tens of thousands of clones, approximately 85% of them singletons. The source material was CD4+ or CD8+ T cells sorted from blood, sampled in a trial of the OX40 agonist ivuxolimab. The receptors stem from an adult with an advanced solid tumor such as melanoma, head and neck, liver or kidney cancer.

V and J are TRBV6-5 and TRBJ1-1, with a possible D match to TRBD1 (6 bases). The germline gives CDR1 MNHEY, CDR2 SVGAGI. CDR3 length: 15 amino acids. V dropped 6 bases and J dropped 0 bases, with 14 bases sitting between them. CDR3 sequence reads: CASSANGQMNTEAFF. Here the CDR3 DNA reads TGTGCCAGCAGCGCAAATGGACAGATGAACACTGAAGCTTTCTTT.

The V and J genes are TRBV6-5 and TRBJ2-2; D is ambiguous. The CDR3 is 14 amino acids. From germline, CDR1 is MNHEY and CDR2 SVGAGI. The V and J ends lost 0 bases and 5 bases respectively, with 7 bases between them. The CDR3 loop is CASSYSISTGELFF. The CDR3 nucleotides are TGTGCCAGCAGTTACTCGATATCGACCGGGGAGCTGTTTTTT.

CDR3 region: CASSDTATNEKLFF. In DNA form, the CDR3 reads TGTGCCAGCAGTGACACCGCAACTAATGAAAAACTGTTTTTT. This chain links TRBV28 with TRBJ1-4; D unresolved. V was shortened by 5 bases and J by 0 bases, with 7 bases between the two germline ends. The CDR3 totals 14 residues. CDR1 MDHEN and CDR2 SYDVKM come from the germline V gene.

J is TRBJ2-2 and V is TRBV6-5; 9 bases match TRBD1. CDR1 MNHEY and CDR2 SVGAGI come from the germline V gene. V shed 7 bases, J shed 6 bases, and the junction held 9 bases outside the gene matches. This CDR3 is built from 15 residues. The CDR3 sequence is CASTLRTGASGELFF. The CDR3 DNA reads as TGTGCCAGCACCCTTCGGACAGGGGCGTCCGGGGAGCTGTTTTTT.

V is TRBV19 and J is TRBJ2-7, with D hard to call. V was shortened by 3 bases and J by 5 bases, with 14 bases between the two germline ends. The CDR3 spans 14 residues. Germline V gene sequence: CDR1 LNHDA, CDR2 SQIVND (reference sequence). CDR3 in amino acids: CASSIFLSPDEQYF. CDR3 DNA sequence: TGTGCCAGTAGTATTTTTCTGTCTCCGGACGAGCAGTACTTC.

The rearrangement joins TRBV14 to TRBJ2-2; maybe TRBD1 (5 bases). With 3 bases removed from V and 10 bases from J, the gap between germline ends came to 18 bases. The CDR3 sequence is 15 residues long. In germline, CDR1 is SGHDN, CDR2 FVKESK. The CDR3 DNA follows: TGTGCCAGCAGCCAGCCGGTAGACGGACACGAGGAGCTGTTTTTT. It translates to CASSQPVDGHEELFF. The full variable domain, with the rest looked up from reference TRBV14 and TRBJ2-2, is EAGVTQFPSHSVIEKGQTVTLRCDPISGHDNLYWYRRVMGKEIKFLLHFVKESKQDESGMPNNRFLAERTGGTYSTLKVQPAELEDSGVYFCASSQPVDGHEELFFGEGSRLTVL.

The chain uses TRBV30 and TRBJ2-2; D is unresolved. Between the trimmed V and J ends, which lost 2 bases and 3 bases, there was a span of 10 bases. Germline CDR1 reads GTSNPN; CDR2 reads SVGIG (reference sequence). This CDR3 region has 14 residues. CDR3 in amino acids: CAWSTGHYTGELFF. The CDR3 region has the DNA TGTGCCTGGAGTACGGGCCACTACACCGGGGAGCTGTTTTTT.

The chain is built from TRBV29-1 and TRBJ2-7, with D unresolved. Looked up from germline, CDR1 is SQVTM and CDR2 is ANQGSEA. The CDR3 loop spans 11 amino acids. Between the trimmed V and J ends, which lost 6 bases and 8 bases, there was a span of 14 bases. The CDR3 reads CSVPEGEKQYF. The CDR3, as DNA: TGCAGCGTCCCGGAAGGCGAAAAGCAGTACTTC.

The chain employs TRBV7-8 and TRBJ1-1; perhaps TRBD1 as D (6 bases). This CDR3 is 15 amino acids long. CDR1 and CDR2 from the germline V gene are SGHVS and FQNEAQ. The ends were cut back, 0 bases at V and 5 bases at J, with 13 bases in the middle. The CDR3 DNA follows: TGTGCCAGCAGCTTAGCTTTGGCAGGGGAAACTGAAGCTTTCTTT. The encoded protein is CASSLALAGETEAFF.

The chain joins TRBV5-1 to TRBJ1-3; 8 nucleotides agree with TRBD1. Germline V lookup: CDR1 SGHRS, CDR2 YFSETQ. The junction had 7 bases not matched to a gene; V was cut back by 3 bases and J by 8 bases. The CDR3 loop spans 14 amino acids. The CDR3 DNA reads as TGCGCCAGCAGCTACGAGACAGGGGAGCACACCATATATTTT. Translation: CASSYETGEHTIYF.

The CDR3 nucleotides are TGTGCCAGCACTCTGTGGGACGAGCAGTACTTC. It codes for CASTLWDEQYF. The V and J genes are TRBV2 and TRBJ2-7; D not certain. The germline V gene has CDR1 SNHLY and CDR2 FYNNEI. V was shortened by 7 bases and J by 5 bases, with 9 bases between the two germline ends. There are 11 residues in the CDR3.

The chain joins TRBV9 to TRBJ2-7; 10 positions agree with TRBD2. The CDR3 has 15 amino acids. The germline V gene encodes CDR1 SGDLS and CDR2 YYNGEE. V lost 0 bases to trimming and J lost 2 bases; unmatched junction nucleotides: 2. This CDR3 is CASSVGLAGAYEQYF. In nucleotides, the CDR3 is TGTGCCAGCAGCGTAGGGCTAGCGGGGGCCTACGAGCAGTACTTC.

The chain is built from TRBV10-2 and TRBJ1-2; 7 positions match TRBD1. The germline CDR1 and CDR2 sequences are WSHSY and SAAADI. The V segment lost 2 bases and the J segment 3 bases; nucleotides outside the gene matches: 3. There are 14 residues in the CDR3. This CDR3 reads CASSEMTGYYGYTF. CDR3 coding DNA: TGCGCCAGCAGTGAGATGACAGGGTACTATGGCTACACCTTC.

This rearrangement joins TRBV6-5 to TRBJ2-7; D not certain. Germline CDR1 is MNHEY and CDR2 is SVGAGI. V was clipped by 8 bases and J by 3 bases, with 5 bases between them. This CDR3 is built from 10 residues. DNA of the CDR3: TGTGCCAGCGGGGACTACGAGCAGTACTTC. Amino acids: CASGDYEQYF.

This chain joins TRBV28 and TRBJ2-7; 11 bases map to TRBD1. V lost 4 bases to trimming and J lost 12 bases; unmatched junction nucleotides: 11. The germline gives CDR1 MDHEN, CDR2 SYDVKM. CDR3 length: 14 residues. CDR3 sequence: CASSSNTGQGDGYF. The CDR3 DNA is TGTGCCAGCAGTTCTAACACGGGACAGGGGGACGGGTACTTC.

The rearrangement joins TRBV11-2 to TRBJ2-7; no reliable D call. Germline-derived CDR1 and CDR2 are SGHAT and FQNNGV. The germline V and J ends were trimmed by 4 bases and 5 bases, with 9 bases remaining between them. This CDR3 has 12 residues. This CDR3 reads CASSSGWNEQYF. The CDR3 DNA sequence: TGTGCCAGCAGCTCCGGGTGGAACGAGCAGTACTTC.

V usage is TRBV6-6 and J usage is TRBJ2-7; D unclear. The CDR3 has 14 residues. V dropped 1 base and J dropped 0 bases, with 7 bases sitting between them. CDR1 MNHNY and CDR2 SVGAGI come from the germline V gene (reference sequence). CDR3 nucleotide sequence: TGTGCCAGCAGTTACTTGGATGACTCCTACGAGCAGTACTTC. Translation gives CASSYLDDSYEQYF.